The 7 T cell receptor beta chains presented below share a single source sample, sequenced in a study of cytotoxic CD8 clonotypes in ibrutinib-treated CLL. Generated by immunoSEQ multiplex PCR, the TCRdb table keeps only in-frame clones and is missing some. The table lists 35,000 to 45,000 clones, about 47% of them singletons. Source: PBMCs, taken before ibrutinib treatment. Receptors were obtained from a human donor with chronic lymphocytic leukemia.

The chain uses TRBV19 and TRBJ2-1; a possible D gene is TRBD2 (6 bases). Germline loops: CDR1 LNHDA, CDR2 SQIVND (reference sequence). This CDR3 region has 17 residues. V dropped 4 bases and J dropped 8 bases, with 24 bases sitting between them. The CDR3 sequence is CASSRTTGLRVPHEQFF. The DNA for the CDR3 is TGTGCCAGTAGTAGAACCACGGGACTGAGGGTACCCCATGAGCAGTTCTTC.

The CDR3 bases are TGTGCCATCAGTGGGGTTCAGGGGCTGAACACTGAAGCTTTCTTT. As protein: CAISGVQGLNTEAFF. The V and J genes are TRBV10-3 and TRBJ1-1, with a tentative D call TRBD1 (6 bases). The germline V gene has CDR1 ENHRY and CDR2 SYGVKD. The V end was cut by 4 bases, the J end by 0 bases, with 12 bases between. The CDR3 extends over 15 amino acids.

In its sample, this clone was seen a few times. CDR3 protein: CASSPRGDDYGYTF. The CDR3 nucleotides are TGTGCCAGCAGCCCCAGGGGGGATGACTATGGCTACACCTTC. This rearrangement joins TRBV6-6 to TRBJ1-2; 7 nucleotides match TRBD1. V was pared by 6 bases and J by 3 bases, with 7 bases of the junction left unmatched. The V gene's germline CDR1 is MNHNY and CDR2 SVGAGI (reference sequence). CDR3 length: 14 residues.

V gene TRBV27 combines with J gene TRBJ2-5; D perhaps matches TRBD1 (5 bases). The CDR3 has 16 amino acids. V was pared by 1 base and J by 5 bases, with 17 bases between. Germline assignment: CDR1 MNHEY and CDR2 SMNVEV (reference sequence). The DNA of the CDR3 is TGTGCCAGCAGTTTATTCAGCTCCTCCCCAGGGGAGACCCAGTACTTC. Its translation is CASSLFSSSPGETQYF.

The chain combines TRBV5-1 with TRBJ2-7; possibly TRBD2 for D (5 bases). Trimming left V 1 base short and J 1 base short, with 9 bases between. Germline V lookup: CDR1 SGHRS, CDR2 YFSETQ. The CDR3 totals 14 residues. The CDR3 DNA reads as TGCGCCAGCAGCTTGCGGGGTACTTCCTACGAGCAGTACTTC. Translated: CASSLRGTSYEQYF.

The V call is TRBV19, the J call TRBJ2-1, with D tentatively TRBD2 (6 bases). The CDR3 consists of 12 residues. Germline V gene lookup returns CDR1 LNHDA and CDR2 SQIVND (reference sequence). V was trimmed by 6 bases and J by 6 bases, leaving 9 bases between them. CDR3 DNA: TGTGCCAGTAGCCGCGGGACCAATGAGCAGTTCTTC. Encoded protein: CASSRGTNEQFF.

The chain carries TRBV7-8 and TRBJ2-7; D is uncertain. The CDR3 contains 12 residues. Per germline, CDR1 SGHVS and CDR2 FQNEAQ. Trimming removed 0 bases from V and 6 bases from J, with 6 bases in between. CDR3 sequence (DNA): TGTGCCAGCAGCTTAGCCGAATCCGAGCAGTACTTC. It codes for CASSLAESEQYF.